This T cell receptor beta chain was documented in a study of liver allograft versus peripheral blood T cells. The overall study: The study compared liver allograft T cell receptor repertoires against peripheral blood repertoires of liver transplant recipients.

Germline CDR1 DFQATT, CDR2 SNEGSKA (reference sequence). This CDR3 is built from 19 residues. With 5 bases clipped from V and 6 bases from J, the junction kept 18 bases outside the gene matches. From the reads, TCRdb called clonotypes with MiXCR, one entry per CDR3 protein. The sample has about 700 distinct CDR3 sequences; 19% are singletons. General study points: There were reportedly differences between T cell receptor repertoires inside liver allografts and those in peripheral blood.

Of note for this clonotype: Its antigen is as yet unknown.

The V and J genes are TRBV20-1 and TRBJ2-1, with 14 bases identical to TRBD2. This sequence was found in a human patient who had a liver transplant. Some of the T cells might come from the graft donor. The CDR3 sequence: CSASTTLTSGGAGGNEQFF. CDR3 bases: TGCAGTGCTTCCACAACTCTGACTAGCGGGGGGGCCGGAGGCAATGAGCAGTTCTTC.